A single sample is the source of the 16 T cell receptor beta chains below, sequenced in a study of OX40 agonist ivuxolimab in advanced cancers. The repertoire was sequenced with immunoSEQ multiplex PCR; TCRdb's copy has only in-frame clones and lacks some. The table includes about 50,000 clones, around 90% detected once. Material: CD4+ or CD8+ T cells sorted from blood, obtained in a trial of the OX40 agonist ivuxolimab. The receptors shown here come from an adult with an advanced solid tumor such as melanoma, head and neck, liver or kidney cancer.

A note on this clone: Other DNA sequences from this sample encode an identical CDR3 as well. The J gene is TRBJ1-4, the V gene TRBV4-1, with D unclear. Per germline, CDR1 MGHRA and CDR2 YSYEKL. V shed 6 bases and J shed 0 bases, with 5 bases lying between them. There are 13 residues in the CDR3. The CDR3 bases are TGCGCCAGCAGTTCTGCAACTAATGAAAAACTGTTTTTT. Translation: CASSSATNEKLFF.

The sample holds one count of this clone. The J gene is TRBJ1-1, the V gene TRBV9; D gene uncertain. Trimming stripped 4 bases from V and 8 bases from J, with 15 bases between. In germline, CDR1 is SGDLS, CDR2 YYNGEE. This CDR3 is built from 13 residues. The CDR3 nucleotides read TGTGCCAGCAGCTCGGGAGCCGCGGGAGAAGCTTTCTTT. Encoded protein: CASSSGAAGEAFF. Looking up the rest from reference TRBV9 and TRBJ1-1 gives the full variable domain: DSGVTQTPKHLITATGQRVTLRCSPRSGDLSVYWYQQSLDQGLQFLIQYYNGEERAKGNILERFSAQQFPDLHSELNLSSLELGDSALYFCASSSGAAGEAFFGQGTRLTVV.

This clone was picked up a small number of times. The J gene is TRBJ2-1, the V gene TRBV28, with TRBD2 matching 10 bases. J gave up 3 bases and V 0 bases, and 5 bases lay outside the gene matches. The CDR3 covers 17 residues. Germline assignment: CDR1 MDHEN and CDR2 SYDVKM. DNA for the CDR3: TGTGCCAGCAGTTTATGGCTAGCGGGGGAGGTCTACAATGAGCAGTTCTTC. Translating gives CASSLWLAGEVYNEQFF.

V is TRBV27 and J is TRBJ1-6; D remains unclear. V was trimmed by 6 bases and J by 7 bases, leaving 7 bases between them. This CDR3 contains 12 residues. The germline CDR1 and CDR2 sequences are MNHEY and SMNVEV (reference sequence). As DNA, the CDR3 is TGTGCCAGCAGACTCTGGAATTCACCCCTCCACTTT. Its protein product is CASRLWNSPLHF.

The chain has TRBV7-9 and TRBJ1-1, with D unresolved. V gave up 1 base and J gave up 7 bases, with 16 bases separating them. The CDR3 runs 15 residues. CDR1 and CDR2 (germline): SEHNR, FQNEAQ (reference sequence). In nucleotides, the CDR3 is TGTGCCAGCAGCTTAGTATCGGGCAGTGGGAATGAAGCTTTCTTT. Protein product: CASSLVSGSGNEAFF.

The chain links TRBV7-6 to TRBJ2-1; weak D call: TRBD2 (6 bases). This CDR3 is 12 amino acids long. The germline gives CDR1 SGHVS, CDR2 FNYEAQ. The V and J ends lost 4 bases and 10 bases respectively, with 11 bases between them. The CDR3 reads CASSWRDGEQFF. DNA of the CDR3: TGTGCCAGCAGCTGGAGGGACGGCGAGCAGTTCTTC.

The rearrangement joins TRBV7-6 to TRBJ1-6, with a possible D match to TRBD1 (6 bases). The V and J ends lost 5 bases and 8 bases respectively, with 16 bases between them. Germline V gives CDR1 SGHVS, CDR2 FNYEAQ. The CDR3 extends over 15 amino acids. This CDR3 reads CASSKTGTRDSPLHF. The CDR3 DNA reads TGTGCCAGCAGCAAGACCGGGACAAGGGATTCACCCCTCCACTTT.

This sequence joins TRBV27 and TRBJ2-1; 7 nucleotides agree with TRBD1. CDR3 length equals 11 residues. V lost 5 bases, J lost 8 bases, and 0 bases stayed unmatched. CDR1 is MNHEY, CDR2 SMNVEV, per germline (reference sequence). This chain's CDR3 is CASSQGDEQFF. DNA for the CDR3: TGTGCCAGCAGTCAGGGGGATGAGCAGTTCTTC.

The genes are TRBV19 and TRBJ2-5; D is possibly TRBD1 or TRBD2 (5 bases each). The CDR3 contains 14 residues. V lost 4 bases and J lost 2, with 11 bases in between. Germline V CDR1 and CDR2: LNHDA, SQIVND (reference sequence). This CDR3 is CASSTGSSQETQYF. CDR3 in DNA: TGTGCCAGTAGTACAGGGAGTTCACAAGAGACCCAGTACTTC.

J is TRBJ2-1 and V is TRBV19; the match to TRBD2 covers 9 bases. Per the germline V gene, CDR1 is LNHDA and CDR2 is SQIVND (reference sequence). The V gene end was trimmed by 6 bases and the J gene end by 4 bases; junction bases not matched to a gene: 7. The CDR3 extends over 15 amino acids. CDR3 bases: TGTGCCAGTAGCATGACTAGCGGCACATACAATGAGCAGTTCTTC. Residues: CASSMTSGTYNEQFF. The full variable domain, with the rest looked up from reference TRBV19 and TRBJ2-1, is DGGITQSPKYLFRKEGQNVTLSCEQNLNHDAMYWYRQDPGQGLRLIYYSQIVNDFQKGDIAEGYSVSREKKESFPLTVTSAQKNPTAFYLCASSMTSGTYNEQFFGPGTRLTVL.

The chain joins TRBV28 to TRBJ2-7; D possibly uses TRBD1 or TRBD2 (7 bases each). Looked up from germline, CDR1 is MDHEN and CDR2 is SYDVKM. The germline V and J ends were trimmed by 2 bases and 3 bases, with 11 bases remaining between them. The CDR3 is 14 residues long. DNA for the CDR3: TGTGCCAGCAGTTTAGGCAGGGGGGGCTACGAGCAGTACGTC. Protein: CASSLGRGGYEQYV.

This chain joins TRBV21-1 and TRBJ2-5; the table's D call of TRBD2 was not tested on the DNA. TRBV21-1 is a known pseudogene. CDR3 length equals 14 residues. CDR3 sequence: CATGTSGGEETQYF. CDR3 coding DNA: TGTGCCACCGGAACTAGCGGGGGAGAAGAGACCCAGTACTTC.

CDR3 region: CASSSIDGYEQYV. CDR3 nucleotide sequence: TGTGCCAGCAGCTCCATCGACGGGTACGAGCAGTACGTC. The rearrangement joins TRBV11-2 to TRBJ2-7; D remains ambiguous. Trimming took off 4 bases at V and 4 bases at J, with 11 bases between the two ends. Germline V gene sequence: CDR1 SGHAT, CDR2 FQNNGV. The CDR3 loop spans 13 amino acids.

The chain has TRBV5-1 and TRBJ2-1; 10 bases fit TRBD1. CDR3 size: 12 residues. Trimming at V came to 4 bases and at J to 14 bases, leaving 6 bases not matched to a gene. The germline V gene has CDR1 SGHRS and CDR2 YFSETQ. CDR3 residues: CASSPTGTGEFF. CDR3 DNA sequence: TGCGCCAGCAGCCCCACCGGGACAGGGGAGTTCTTC.

This chain connects TRBV28 to TRBJ2-2, with 9 nucleotides matching TRBD2. Per the germline V gene, CDR1 is MDHEN and CDR2 is SYDVKM. This CDR3 has 15 amino acids. V lost 1 base, J lost 6 bases, and 3 bases stayed unmatched. The CDR3 nucleotides read TGTGCCAGCAGTTTATATAGCGGGGGCGCCGGGGAGCTGTTTTTT. This sequence encodes CASSLYSGGAGELFF.

As concerns this clone: This same CDR3 is encoded by further DNA sequences in the sample. The gene calls are TRBV13 and TRBJ2-5; no definite D call. This CDR3 comprises 12 residues. Germline CDR1 reads PRHDT; CDR2 reads FYEKMQ (reference sequence). V was clipped by 5 bases and J by 4 bases, with 8 bases between them. CDR3 amino acids: CASSLQGETQYF. CDR3 DNA: TGTGCCAGCAGCCTACAAGGAGAGACCCAGTACTTC.